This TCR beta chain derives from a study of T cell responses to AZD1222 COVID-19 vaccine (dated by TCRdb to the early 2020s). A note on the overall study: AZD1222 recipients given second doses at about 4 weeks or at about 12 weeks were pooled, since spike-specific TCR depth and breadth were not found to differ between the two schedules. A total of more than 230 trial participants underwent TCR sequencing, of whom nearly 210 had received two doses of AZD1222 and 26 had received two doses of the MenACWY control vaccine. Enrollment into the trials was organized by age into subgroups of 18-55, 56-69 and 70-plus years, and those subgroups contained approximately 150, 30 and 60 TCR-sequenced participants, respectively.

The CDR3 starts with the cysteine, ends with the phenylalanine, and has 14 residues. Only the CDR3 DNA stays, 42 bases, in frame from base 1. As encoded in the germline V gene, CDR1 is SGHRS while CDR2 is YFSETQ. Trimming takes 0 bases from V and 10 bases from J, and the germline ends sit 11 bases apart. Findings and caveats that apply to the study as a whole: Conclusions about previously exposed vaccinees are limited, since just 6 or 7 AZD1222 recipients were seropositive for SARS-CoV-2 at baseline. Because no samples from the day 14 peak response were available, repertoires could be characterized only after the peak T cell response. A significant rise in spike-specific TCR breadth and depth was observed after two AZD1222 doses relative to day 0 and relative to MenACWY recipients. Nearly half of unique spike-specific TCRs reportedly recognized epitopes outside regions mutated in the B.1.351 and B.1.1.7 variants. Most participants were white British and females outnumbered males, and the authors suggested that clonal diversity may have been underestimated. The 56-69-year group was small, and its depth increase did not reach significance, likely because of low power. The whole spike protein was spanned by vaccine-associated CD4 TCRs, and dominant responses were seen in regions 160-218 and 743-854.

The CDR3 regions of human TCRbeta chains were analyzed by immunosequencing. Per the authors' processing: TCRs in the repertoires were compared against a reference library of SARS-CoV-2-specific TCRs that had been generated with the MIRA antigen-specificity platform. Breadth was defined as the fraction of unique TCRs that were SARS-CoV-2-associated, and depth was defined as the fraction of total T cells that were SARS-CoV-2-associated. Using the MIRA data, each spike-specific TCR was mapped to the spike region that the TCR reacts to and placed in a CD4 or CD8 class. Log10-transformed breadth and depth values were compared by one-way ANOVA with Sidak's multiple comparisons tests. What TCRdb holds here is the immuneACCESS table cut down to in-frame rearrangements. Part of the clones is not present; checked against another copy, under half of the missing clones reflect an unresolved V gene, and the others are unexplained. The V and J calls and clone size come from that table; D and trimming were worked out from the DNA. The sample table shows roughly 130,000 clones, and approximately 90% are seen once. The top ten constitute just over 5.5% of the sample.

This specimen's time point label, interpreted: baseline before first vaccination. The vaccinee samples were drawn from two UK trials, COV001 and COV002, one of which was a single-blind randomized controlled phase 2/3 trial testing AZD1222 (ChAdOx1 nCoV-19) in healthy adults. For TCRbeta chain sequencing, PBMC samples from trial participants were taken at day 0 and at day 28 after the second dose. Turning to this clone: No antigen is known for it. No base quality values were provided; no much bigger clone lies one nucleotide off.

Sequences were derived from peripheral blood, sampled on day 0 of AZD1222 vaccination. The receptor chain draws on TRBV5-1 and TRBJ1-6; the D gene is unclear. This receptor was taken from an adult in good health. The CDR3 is CASSLVEGNSPLHF. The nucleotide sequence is TGCGCCAGCAGCTTGGTTGAGGGAAACTCACCCCTCCACTTT.